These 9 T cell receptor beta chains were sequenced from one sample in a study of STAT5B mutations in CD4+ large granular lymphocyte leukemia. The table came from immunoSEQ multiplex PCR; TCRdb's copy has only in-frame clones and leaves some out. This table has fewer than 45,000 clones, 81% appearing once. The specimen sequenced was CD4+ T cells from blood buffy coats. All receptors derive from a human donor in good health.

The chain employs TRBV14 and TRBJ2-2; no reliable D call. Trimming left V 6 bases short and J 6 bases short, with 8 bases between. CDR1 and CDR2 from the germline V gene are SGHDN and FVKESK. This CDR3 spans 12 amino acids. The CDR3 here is CASRQSPGELFF. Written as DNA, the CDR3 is TGTGCCAGCAGGCAGAGTCCCGGGGAGCTGTTTTTT.

The CDR3: CASSSRGAGGRGTDTQYF. DNA for the CDR3: TGTGCCAGCAGCTCCCGCGGAGCGGGAGGGCGAGGCACAGATACGCAGTATTTT. This sequence joins TRBV11-1 and TRBJ2-3; 10 positions match TRBD2. The junction had 11 bases not matched to a gene; V was cut back by 4 bases and J by 1 base. CDR1 and CDR2 from the germline V gene are SGHAT and FQDESV (reference sequence). The CDR3 loop spans 18 amino acids.

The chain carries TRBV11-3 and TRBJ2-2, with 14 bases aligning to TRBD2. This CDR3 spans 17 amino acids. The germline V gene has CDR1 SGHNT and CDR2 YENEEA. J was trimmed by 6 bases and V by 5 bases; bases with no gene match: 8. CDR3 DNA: TGTGCCAGCAGCATCGGGACTAGCGGGAGATCCGCCGGGGAGCTGTTTTTT. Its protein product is CASSIGTSGRSAGELFF.

In DNA form, the CDR3 reads TGTGCCAGCAGAAAGACTAGCGGGAGGTCTTCCTACGAGCAGTACTTC. Amino acids: CASRKTSGRSSYEQYF. The chain has TRBV6-9 and TRBJ2-7; 13 bases line up with TRBD2. V shed 6 bases, J shed 1 base, and the junction held 6 bases outside the gene matches. This CDR3 is 16 amino acids long. CDR1 and CDR2 (germline): MNHGY, SVAAGI.

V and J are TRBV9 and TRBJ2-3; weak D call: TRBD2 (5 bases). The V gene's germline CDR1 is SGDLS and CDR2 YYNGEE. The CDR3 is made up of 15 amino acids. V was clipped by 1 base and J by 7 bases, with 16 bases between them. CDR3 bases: TGTGCCAGCAGCGTATCCTCCCCGGGGTCTCATACGCAGTATTTT. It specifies CASSVSSPGSHTQYF.

CDR3 nucleotide sequence: TGTGCCAGCAGGGGACAGGCGGGTGATGGCTACACCTTC. This sequence encodes CASRGQAGDGYTF. The chain recombines TRBV6-1 with TRBJ1-2, with 8 bases fitting TRBD1. The CDR3 totals 13 residues. Germline V gene sequence: CDR1 MNHNS, CDR2 SASEGT. The V and J ends lost 6 bases and 6 bases, in that order; junction bases with no gene match: 6.

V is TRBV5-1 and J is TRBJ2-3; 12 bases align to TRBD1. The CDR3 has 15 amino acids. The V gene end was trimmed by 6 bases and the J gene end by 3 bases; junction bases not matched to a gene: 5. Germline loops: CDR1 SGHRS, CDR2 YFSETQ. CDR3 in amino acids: CASIMGQGATDTQYF. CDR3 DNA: TGCGCCAGCATAATGGGACAGGGGGCAACAGATACGCAGTATTTT.

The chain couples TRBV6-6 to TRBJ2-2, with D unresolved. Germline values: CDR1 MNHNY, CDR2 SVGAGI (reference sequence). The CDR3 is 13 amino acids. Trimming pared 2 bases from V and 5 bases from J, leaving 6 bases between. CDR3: CASSYLGTGELFF. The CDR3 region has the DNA TGTGCCAGCAGTTACCTGGGAACCGGGGAGCTGTTTTTT.

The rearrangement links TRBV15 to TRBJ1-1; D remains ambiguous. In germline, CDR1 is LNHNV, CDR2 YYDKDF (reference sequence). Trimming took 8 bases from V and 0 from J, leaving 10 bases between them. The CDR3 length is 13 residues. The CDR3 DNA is TGTGCCACCCAGTGGACGGTGAACACTGAAGCTTTCTTT. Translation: CATQWTVNTEAFF.